What follows are 20 T cell receptor beta chains derived from one specimen sequenced in a study of beta chain features in type 1 diabetes. The whole isolated RNA underwent reverse transcription, so sequencing captured expressed TCRB transcripts. Assay: immunoSEQ multiplex PCR; the TCRdb copy retains only in-frame clones and omits some. The sample lists 310,000 or so clones; around 8% were seen once. Material for sequencing was central memory CD4+ T cells from blood. Receptors originate from a woman in her late teens or twenties in good health.

The gene calls are TRBV6-6 and TRBJ2-5, with D tentatively TRBD1 (7 bases). Germline lookup yields CDR1 MNHNY and CDR2 SVGAGI (reference sequence). Trimming removed 6 bases from V and 5 bases from J, with 16 bases in between. The CDR3 extends over 14 amino acids. CDR3 amino acids: CASSLNPGGETQYF. As DNA, the CDR3 is TGTGCCAGCAGCTTAAACCCAGGGGGGGAGACCCAGTACTTC.

This clone was counted only a few times. The CDR3 nucleotides read TGTGCCAGCAGCCTAATAACAGGGATATCCTACAATGAGCAGTTCTTC. Its translation is CASSLITGISYNEQFF. This chain links TRBV5-4 with TRBJ2-1; a weak D match, TRBD1 (6 bases). V was clipped by 4 bases and J by 1 base, with 15 bases between them. Germline CDR1 reads SGHNT; CDR2 reads YYREEE (reference sequence). This CDR3 has 16 amino acids.

This clone was recorded a few times. The chain carries TRBV7-2 and TRBJ2-5; no reliable D call. Per the germline V gene, CDR1 is SGHTA and CDR2 is FQGNSA. The CDR3 is 13 residues long. V lost 4 bases and J lost 5, with 11 bases in between. CDR3 protein: CASSSAIRETQYF. CDR3 bases: TGTGCCAGCAGCTCGGCCATACGGGAGACCCAGTACTTC.

This clone was seen a handful of times. The rearrangement links TRBV28 to TRBJ1-5; no definite D call. Germline V gene data show CDR1 as MDHEN and CDR2 as SYDVKM. The V gene lost 7 bases and the J gene lost 4 bases, with 17 bases spanning the gap. This CDR3 is built from 15 residues. The CDR3 protein is CASKSGSGGNQPQHF. The CDR3 nucleotides read TGTGCCAGCAAGAGCGGTAGTGGAGGGAATCAGCCCCAGCATTTT.

On this clone itself: The sample holds other DNA sequences that translate to the same CDR3. The chain recombines TRBV15 with TRBJ1-4; D might be TRBD1 (5 bases). Germline V gene data show CDR1 as LNHNV and CDR2 as YYDKDF (reference sequence). V gave up 1 base and J gave up 7 bases, with 13 bases separating them. The CDR3 contains 15 residues. This chain's CDR3 is CATSRGGQGSEKLFF. The CDR3 bases are TGTGCCACCAGCAGAGGAGGGCAGGGTAGTGAAAAACTGTTTTTT. Using reference TRBV15 and TRBJ1-4 for the parts outside the CDR3, the full variable domain is DAMVIQNPRYQVTQFGKPVTLSCSQTLNHNVMYWYQQKSSQAPKLLFHYYDKDFNNEADTPDNFQSRRPNTSFCFLDIRSPGLGDTAMYLCATSRGGQGSEKLFFGSGTQLSVL.

This clone has more than one count but fewer than ten. The V call is TRBV7-6, the J call TRBJ2-1; D might be TRBD1 (5 bases). V was pared by 5 bases and J by 5 bases, with 10 bases between. This CDR3 region has 13 residues. The germline V gene has CDR1 SGHVS and CDR2 FNYEAQ. As DNA, the CDR3 is TGTGCCAGCAGCGGAGACAGCAACAATGAGCAGTTCTTC. This gives the protein CASSGDSNNEQFF. Full variable domain (outside the CDR3, taken from reference TRBV7-6 and TRBJ2-1): GAGVSQSPRYKVTKRGQDVALRCDPISGHVSLYWYRQALGQGPEFLTYFNYEAQQDKSGLPNDRFSAERPEGSISTLTIQRTEQRDSAMYRCASSGDSNNEQFFGPGTRLTVL.

This clone has a handful of counts. The chain carries TRBV28 and TRBJ1-1; a possible D gene is TRBD1 (6 bases). The CDR3 is made up of 13 amino acids. CDR1 is MDHEN and CDR2 is SYDVKM in the germline V gene. V was shortened by 8 bases and J by 5 bases, with 15 bases between the two germline ends. The CDR3 sequence is CASSQGGRTEAFF. The CDR3 DNA sequence: TGTGCCAGCTCACAGGGTGGAAGGACTGAAGCTTTCTTT.

This clone showed up just a few times. This chain uses TRBV2 with TRBJ2-3; D not resolved. Germline V gives CDR1 SNHLY, CDR2 FYNNEI. The CDR3 is made up of 13 amino acids. V gave up 4 bases and J gave up 5 bases, with 10 bases separating them. The DNA of the CDR3 is TGTGCCAGCAGTGCCAAACCCCAAGATACGCAGTATTTT. It codes for CASSAKPQDTQYF. The whole variable domain, remainder taken from reference TRBV2 and TRBJ2-3, is EPEVTQTPSHQVTQMGQEVILRCVPISNHLYFYWYRQILGQKVEFLVSFYNNEISEKSEIFDDQFSVERPDGSNFTLKIRSTKLEDSAMYFCASSAKPQDTQYFGPGTRLTVL.

The CDR3: CASSQRLAASTDTQYF. In DNA, the CDR3 is TGTGCCAGCAGTCAGAGACTAGCGGCTAGCACAGATACGCAGTATTTT. V usage is TRBV7-2 and J usage is TRBJ2-3; 9 positions match TRBD2. Germline V gene sequence: CDR1 SGHTA, CDR2 FQGNSA. This CDR3 is 16 amino acids long. J was trimmed by 0 bases and V by 6 bases; bases with no gene match: 7.

This clone was detected only a few times. This chain joins TRBV6-4 and TRBJ2-7; D is ambiguous. Germline CDR1 reads MRHNA; CDR2 reads SNTAGT. V lost 5 bases, J lost 9 bases, and 5 bases lay in between. The CDR3 sequence is 9 residues long. CDR3 amino acids: CASSPGQYF. CDR3 in DNA: TGTGCCAGCAGTCCCGGGCAGTACTTC.

The V and J genes are TRBV7-6 and TRBJ1-5; D is unresolved. V lost 5 bases and J 7 bases, leaving 9 bases between the germline ends. The CDR3 totals 12 residues. Germline V gene lookup returns CDR1 SGHVS and CDR2 FNYEAQ. In DNA form, the CDR3 reads TGTGCCAGCAGCCTCCGGGGACAGCCCCAGCATTTT. Its protein is CASSLRGQPQHF.

V and J are TRBV28 and TRBJ2-7; 10 nucleotides line up with TRBD1. V shed 6 bases and J 0 bases; nucleotides not matched to a gene: 5. The CDR3 is made up of 15 amino acids. Germline assignment: CDR1 MDHEN and CDR2 SYDVKM. CDR3 nucleotide sequence: TGTGCCAGCAGCCGAGGACAGGGGGGCTCCTACGAGCAGTACTTC. Its protein is CASSRGQGGSYEQYF.

This clone was detected a few times. V gene TRBV7-2 combines with J gene TRBJ2-5, with 9 bases matching TRBD2. The CDR3 is made up of 16 amino acids. Losses at the gene ends were 1 base for V and 2 bases for J; bases not matched to a gene: 5. Germline-derived CDR1 and CDR2 are SGHTA and FQGNSA. CDR3 residues: CASSLVGGRGQETQYF. The CDR3 DNA reads as TGTGCCAGCAGCTTAGTTGGCGGGAGGGGACAAGAGACCCAGTACTTC.

This clone came up a few times. The genes are TRBV4-3 and TRBJ1-4, with TRBD1 matching over 9 bases. Germline CDR1 is LGHNA and CDR2 is YSLEER. This CDR3 is 15 amino acids long. Trimming removed 2 bases from V and 6 bases from J; junction bases left unmatched: 4. The CDR3 is CASSQTGTGHEKLFF. The CDR3 DNA reads as TGCGCCAGCAGCCAAACGGGGACAGGGCATGAAAAACTGTTTTTT.

This chain joins TRBV9 and TRBJ2-2; D perhaps matches TRBD2 (5 bases). This CDR3 has 15 amino acids. V dropped 1 base and J dropped 3 bases, with 10 bases sitting between them. Looked up from germline, CDR1 is SGDLS and CDR2 is YYNGEE. DNA of the CDR3: TGTGCCAGCAGCGTACCGGGATCTCACACCGGGGAGCTGTTTTTT. It yields the protein CASSVPGSHTGELFF. The complete variable domain, with remaining parts taken from reference TRBV9 and TRBJ2-2, reads DSGVTQTPKHLITATGQRVTLRCSPRSGDLSVYWYQQSLDQGLQFLIQYYNGEERAKGNILERFSAQQFPDLHSELNLSSLELGDSALYFCASSVPGSHTGELFFGEGSRLTVL.

The V and J genes are TRBV5-1 and TRBJ2-1; TRBD2 might be the D (5 bases). Germline V gives CDR1 SGHRS, CDR2 YFSETQ. V was pared by 5 bases and J by 2 bases, with 11 bases between. This CDR3 has 14 amino acids. CDR3 nucleotide sequence: TGCGCCAGCAGGTCCCTAGCCCCCTACAATGAGCAGTTCTTC. This codes for CASRSLAPYNEQFF.

The table lists this clone with many counts. The rearrangement uses TRBV28 and TRBJ2-4, with D possibly being TRBD2 (6 bases). CDR1 and CDR2 from the germline V gene are MDHEN and SYDVKM. Trimming left V 6 bases short and J 0 bases short, with 15 bases between. CDR3 length: 16 amino acids. CDR3 nucleotide sequence: TGTGCCAGCAGCGCCGGGACTTACTTAGCCAAAAACATTCAGTACTTC. It encodes CASSAGTYLAKNIQYF. Complete variable domain (other parts from reference TRBV28 and TRBJ2-4): DVKVTQSSRYLVKRTGEKVFLECVQDMDHENMFWYRQDPGLGLRLIYFSYDVKMKEKGDIPEGYSVSREKKERFSLILESASTNQTSMYLCASSAGTYLAKNIQYFGAGTRLSVL.

This clone was seen many times. DNA for the CDR3: TGTGCCAGCAGTCGGAGCTCTGGGGCCAACGTCCTGACTTTC. Protein sequence: CASSRSSGANVLTF. This sequence joins TRBV14 and TRBJ2-6; no clear D. The CDR3 covers 14 residues. Trimming stripped 6 bases from V and 0 bases from J, with 6 bases between. Germline CDR1 reads SGHDN; CDR2 reads FVKESK.

The rearrangement joins TRBV7-9 to TRBJ1-3; D not resolved. CDR3 size: 18 residues. Germline V CDR1 and CDR2: SEHNR, FQNEAQ (reference sequence). V was clipped by 5 bases and J by 0 bases, with 20 bases between them. CDR3 sequence (DNA): TGTGCCAGCAGCCCAAACAGTCAAGATTTTAACTCTGGAAACACCATATATTTT. Protein product: CASSPNSQDFNSGNTIYF.

This clone was seen a handful of times. The rearrangement links TRBV6-5 to TRBJ1-5; 8 nucleotides align to TRBD1. Germline loops: CDR1 MNHEY, CDR2 SVGAGI. The CDR3 sequence is 15 residues long. J gave up 1 base and V 8 bases, and 7 bases lay outside the gene matches. The CDR3 spells CASGPGGFSNQPQHF. Here the CDR3 DNA reads TGTGCCAGCGGCCCAGGGGGCTTCAGCAATCAGCCCCAGCATTTT.